The source of this TCR beta chain is a study of Graves' ophthalmopathy and Graves' hyperthyroidism. This clonotype was found a few times. Amplified material comprised TCR beta CDR3 regions derived from RNA transcripts. In the first round, RT-PCR was carried out with HTBI primers, and a multiplex PCR formed the second round. TCRdb analysed the multiplex PCR reads with MiXCR anew, one entry per CDR3 protein. This sample has 560,000 or so distinct CDR3 sequences; just under 40% occur once, and the top ten carry 3.5% to 4.5%. This CDR3 is 15 amino acids long. Germline CDR1 and CDR2: LNHDA and SQIVND (reference sequence). The junction had 9 bases not matched to a gene; V was cut back by 4 bases and J by 6 bases.

The TCR comes from an adult man with Graves' hyperthyroidism. The V gene is TRBV19, the J gene TRBJ1-5; 7 nucleotides line up with TRBD1. Sequenced sample: peripheral blood or thyroid tissue (not recorded which). The CDR3 coding sequence is TGTGCCAGTAGTAGGAGAGGGGGCGTGGGTCAGCCCCAGCATTTT. Translated: CASSRRGGVGQPQHF.